These T cell receptor beta chains were read from a single sample in a study of PD-L1 blockade in urothelial cancer. Here immunoSEQ multiplex PCR was the method, and the copy in TCRdb shows in-frame clones only, minus some. The sample contains 37,000 or so clones, about 87% of which appear only once. The source was PBMCs, collected around atezolizumab (anti-PD-L1) treatment. Every receptor here comes from a man between 60 and 70 years old with urothelial cancer. The CDR3 runs from the conserved cysteine through the conserved F or W. A D gene is named only where the DNA matches it firmly. The size entry is marked missing in some rows and otherwise reads once, few, many or a size class.

CDR3 protein: CASSFRTSGLVTDTQYF; CDR3 DNA: TGTGCCAGCAGTTTTAGGACTAGCGGTCTTGTCACAGATACGCAGTATTTT; V gene: TRBV27; clone size: -; D gene: TRBD2; J gene: TRBJ2-3
CDR3 protein: CASSPPLTGYGYTF; CDR3 DNA: TGTGCCAGCTCACCACCGTTAACAGGTTATGGCTACACCTTC; V gene: TRBV18; clone size: -; D gene: -; J gene: TRBJ1-2
CDR3 protein: CASSFSGLPQETQYF; CDR3 DNA: TGTGCCAGCAGCTTCAGCGGGCTCCCACAAGAGACCCAGTACTTC; V gene: TRBV5-8; clone size: -; D gene: -; J gene: TRBJ2-5
CDR3 protein: CASRIGSPGNSPLHF; CDR3 DNA: TGTGCCAGCAGGATCGGATCCCCGGGGAATTCACCCCTCCACTTT; V gene: TRBV7-9; clone size: -; D gene: -; J gene: TRBJ1-6
CDR3 protein: CAWSPGTSEQYF; CDR3 DNA: TGTGCCTGGAGTCCCGGGACTTCCGAGCAGTACTTC; V gene: TRBV30; clone size: -; D gene: -; J gene: TRBJ2-7
CDR3 protein: CASSQDSTGYGYTF; CDR3 DNA: TGCGCCAGCAGCCAGGACAGCACCGGCTATGGCTACACCTTC; V gene: TRBV5-1; clone size: once; D gene: -; J gene: TRBJ1-2
CDR3 protein: CASSPGTSRAYEQYF; CDR3 DNA: TGTGCCAGCAGTCCTGGGACTAGCCGCGCCTACGAGCAGTACTTC; V gene: TRBV6-5; clone size: -; D gene: TRBD2; J gene: TRBJ2-7
CDR3 protein: CASSEAGQIYEQYF; CDR3 DNA: TGTGCCAGCAGTGAAGCTGGGCAGATTTACGAGCAGTACTTC; V gene: TRBV6-1; clone size: once; D gene: -; J gene: TRBJ2-7
CDR3 protein: CATSRDGGSFYEQYF; CDR3 DNA: TGTGCCACCAGCAGAGATGGCGGGAGTTTCTACGAGCAGTACTTC; V gene: TRBV15; clone size: -; D gene: TRBD2; J gene: TRBJ2-7
CDR3 protein: CASSLRSRTGAYNEQFF; CDR3 DNA: TGTGCCAGCAGCTTAAGAAGCCGGACAGGAGCCTACAATGAGCAGTTCTTC; V gene: TRBV11-2; clone size: -; D gene: TRBD1; J gene: TRBJ2-1
CDR3 protein: CASSSHPGTGGLGTEAFF; CDR3 DNA: TGCGCCAGCAGCTCTCATCCCGGGACAGGGGGCCTAGGCACTGAAGCTTTCTTT; V gene: TRBV5-1; clone size: -; D gene: TRBD1; J gene: TRBJ1-1
CDR3 protein: CASSPGGGPYEQYF; CDR3 DNA: TGTGCCAGCTCACCAGGGGGGGGTCCCTACGAGCAGTACTTC; V gene: TRBV18; clone size: few; D gene: TRBD2; J gene: TRBJ2-7
CDR3 protein: CASSIASLNTEAFF; CDR3 DNA: TGTGCCAGTAGTATAGCTAGCTTGAACACTGAAGCTTTCTTT; V gene: TRBV19; clone size: -; D gene: -; J gene: TRBJ1-1
CDR3 protein: CASSTQGGGFNQPQHF; CDR3 DNA: TGTGCCAGCAGCACACAGGGGGGGGGTTTTAATCAGCCCCAGCATTTT; V gene: TRBV5-4; clone size: -; D gene: TRBD1; J gene: TRBJ1-5
CDR3 protein: CASRSGLSSDTQYF; CDR3 DNA: TGTGCCAGCAGGTCGGGACTCTCCTCAGATACGCAGTATTTT; V gene: TRBV5-4; clone size: once; D gene: -; J gene: TRBJ2-3
CDR3 protein: CASSLSGRGGGYTF; CDR3 DNA: TGTGCCAGCAGTTTGTCCGGTAGAGGGGGAGGCTACACCTTC; V gene: TRBV27; clone size: -; D gene: -; J gene: TRBJ1-2
CDR3 protein: CASSHGRKGTSGSPTRTDTQYF; CDR3 DNA: TGTGCCAGCAGCCATGGGAGGAAAGGGACTAGCGGGAGCCCCACGCGCACAGATACGCAGTATTTT; V gene: TRBV14; clone size: -; D gene: TRBD2; J gene: TRBJ2-3
CDR3 protein: CASSTSGTYNEQFF; CDR3 DNA: TGTGCCAGCAGTACTAGCGGGACCTACAATGAGCAGTTCTTC; V gene: TRBV7-3; clone size: -; D gene: TRBD2; J gene: TRBJ2-1
CDR3 protein: CASSGLGARAEAFF; CDR3 DNA: TGTGCCAGCTCCGGTCTGGGGGCAAGGGCTGAAGCTTTCTTT; V gene: TRBV6-5; clone size: -; D gene: -; J gene: TRBJ1-1
CDR3 protein: CASSPEDPRGEKLFF; CDR3 DNA: TGTGCCAGCAGCCCCGAGGATCCCCGGGGTGAAAAACTGTTTTTT; V gene: TRBV7-8; clone size: -; D gene: -; J gene: TRBJ1-4
CDR3 protein: CASSVPSGRADTGELFF; CDR3 DNA: TGTGCCAGCAGTGTCCCTAGCGGGAGGGCCGACACCGGGGAGCTGTTTTTT; V gene: TRBV6-1; clone size: once; D gene: TRBD2; J gene: TRBJ2-2
CDR3 protein: CASSSGTGGGYTF; CDR3 DNA: TGCGCCAGCAGCTCGGGGACAGGGGGCGGCTACACCTTC; V gene: TRBV5-1; clone size: -; D gene: TRBD1; J gene: TRBJ1-2
CDR3 protein: CASSPRGEGDLEQFF; CDR3 DNA: TGTGCCAGCAGCCCTAGGGGGGAGGGAGATCTTGAGCAGTTCTTC; V gene: TRBV7-2; clone size: -; D gene: -; J gene: TRBJ2-1
CDR3 protein: CASSLEAAGVETQYF; CDR3 DNA: TGTGCCAGCAGCTTAGAGGCAGCGGGAGTGGAGACCCAGTACTTC; V gene: TRBV7-2; clone size: -; D gene: TRBD2; J gene: TRBJ2-5
CDR3 protein: CASSGTGGTYNEQFF; CDR3 DNA: TGTGCCAGCAGTGGGACAGGGGGCACCTACAATGAGCAGTTCTTC; V gene: TRBV2; clone size: -; D gene: TRBD1; J gene: TRBJ2-1
CDR3 protein: CSVKVAEEAQYF; CDR3 DNA: TGCAGCGTGAAGGTCGCGGAAGAGGCCCAGTACTTC; V gene: TRBV29-1; clone size: -; D gene: -; J gene: TRBJ2-5
CDR3 protein: CASSSQSDEQYF; CDR3 DNA: TGTGCCAGCAGTTCACAAAGCGACGAGCAGTACTTC; V gene: TRBV28; clone size: -; D gene: -; J gene: TRBJ2-7
CDR3 protein: CASSSLPLPLPSEQFF; CDR3 DNA: TGTGCCAGCTCATCACTTCCACTCCCACTACCCAGTGAGCAGTTCTTC; V gene: TRBV18; clone size: -; D gene: -; J gene: TRBJ2-1
CDR3 protein: CASSLVSYSSYEQYF; CDR3 DNA: TGCGCCAGCAGCTTGGTGAGTTATAGCTCCTACGAGCAGTACTTC; V gene: TRBV5-1; clone size: -; D gene: -; J gene: TRBJ2-7
CDR3 protein: CASSTTGGNTEAFF; CDR3 DNA: TGTGCCAGCTCCACGACAGGGGGGAACACTGAAGCTTTCTTT; V gene: TRBV18; clone size: -; D gene: TRBD1; J gene: TRBJ1-1
CDR3 protein: CASGSGTDTQYF; CDR3 DNA: TGTGCCAGCGGGAGTGGGACAGATACGCAGTATTTT; V gene: TRBV9; clone size: -; D gene: -; J gene: TRBJ2-3
CDR3 protein: CASSQDKSSGDSYEQYF; CDR3 DNA: TGCGCCAGCAGCCAAGATAAATCCAGCGGGGACTCCTACGAGCAGTACTTC; V gene: TRBV4-3; clone size: -; D gene: TRBD2; J gene: TRBJ2-7
CDR3 protein: CASSPGQVRGEQFF; CDR3 DNA: TGTGCCAGCAGCCCAGGACAGGTACGGGGTGAGCAGTTCTTC; V gene: TRBV2; clone size: -; D gene: TRBD1; J gene: TRBJ2-1
CDR3 protein: CATSGGRFSTDTQYF; CDR3 DNA: TGCGCCACCTCGGGAGGACGGTTTAGCACAGATACGCAGTATTTT; V gene: TRBV5-1; clone size: few; D gene: TRBD2; J gene: TRBJ2-3
CDR3 protein: CASRHRVDYGYTF; CDR3 DNA: TGTGCCAGCAGGCACAGGGTGGATTATGGCTACACCTTC; V gene: TRBV6-6; clone size: -; D gene: -; J gene: TRBJ1-2
CDR3 protein: CASSPPLWGGDYGYTF; CDR3 DNA: TGTGCCAGCAGTCCCCCCTTGTGGGGGGGAGACTATGGCTACACCTTC; V gene: TRBV28; clone size: -; D gene: -; J gene: TRBJ1-2
CDR3 protein: CASSTLNQPQHF; CDR3 DNA: TGTGCCAGCTCGACACTGAATCAGCCCCAGCATTTT; V gene: TRBV28; clone size: -; D gene: -; J gene: TRBJ1-5
CDR3 protein: CASSLDPGVGTQYF; CDR3 DNA: TGTGCCAGCAGCTTAGATCCCGGGGTGGGGACCCAGTACTTC; V gene: TRBV7-9; clone size: few; D gene: -; J gene: TRBJ2-5
CDR3 protein: CASSEYRPWVCEQYF; CDR3 DNA: TGTGCCAGCAGTGAATACAGGCCGTGGGTATGCGAGCAGTACTTC; V gene: TRBV25-1; clone size: once; D gene: -; J gene: TRBJ2-7
CDR3 protein: CASSLSVTSGRTDTQYF; CDR3 DNA: TGTGCCAGCAGCTTATCCGTGACTAGCGGGAGGACAGATACGCAGTATTTT; V gene: TRBV7-9; clone size: -; D gene: TRBD2; J gene: TRBJ2-3
CDR3 protein: CASTRGDNSPLHF; CDR3 DNA: TGTGCCAGCACCCGGGGTGATAATTCACCCCTCCACTTT; V gene: TRBV7-9; clone size: -; D gene: -; J gene: TRBJ1-6
CDR3 protein: CASSAPGGTEAFF; CDR3 DNA: TGTGCCAGCAGCGCACCCGGGGGCACTGAAGCTTTCTTT; V gene: TRBV7-3; clone size: -; D gene: -; J gene: TRBJ1-1
CDR3 protein: CASSSRRLAGGSDTQYF; CDR3 DNA: TGTGCCAGCAGTTCAAGAAGACTAGCGGGAGGATCAGATACGCAGTATTTT; V gene: TRBV27; clone size: -; D gene: TRBD2; J gene: TRBJ2-3
CDR3 protein: CASSQDRGLALSNEQFF; CDR3 DNA: TGTGCCAGCAGCCAAGATCGAGGACTAGCGTTGAGCAATGAGCAGTTCTTC; V gene: TRBV4-2; clone size: -; D gene: TRBD2; J gene: TRBJ2-1
CDR3 protein: CASRRAAGAGANVLTF; CDR3 DNA: TGTGCCAGCAGACGGGCGGCAGGGGCTGGGGCCAACGTCCTGACTTTC; V gene: TRBV7-9; clone size: -; D gene: -; J gene: TRBJ2-6
CDR3 protein: CASSILGQGYEQYF; CDR3 DNA: TGTGCCAGTAGTATCCTAGGACAGGGCTACGAGCAGTACTTC; V gene: TRBV19; clone size: -; D gene: TRBD1; J gene: TRBJ2-7
CDR3 protein: CASRHRGYSNQPQHF; CDR3 DNA: TGTGCCAGCAGGCACAGGGGCTATAGCAATCAGCCCCAGCATTTT; V gene: TRBV6-1; clone size: -; D gene: TRBD1; J gene: TRBJ1-5
CDR3 protein: CATSVRDRSSYEQYF; CDR3 DNA: TGTGCCACCTCGGTACGGGACAGATCATCCTACGAGCAGTACTTC; V gene: TRBV19; clone size: -; D gene: TRBD1; J gene: TRBJ2-7
CDR3 protein: CASSVRVSSYNEQFF; CDR3 DNA: TGTGCCAGCAGTGTCAGGGTTAGCTCCTACAATGAGCAGTTCTTC; V gene: TRBV2; clone size: -; D gene: -; J gene: TRBJ2-1
CDR3 protein: CASSILPPGTGGGKLFF; CDR3 DNA: TGTGCCAGTAGTATCCTTCCGCCCGGGACAGGGGGCGGAAAACTGTTTTTT; V gene: TRBV19; clone size: -; D gene: TRBD1; J gene: TRBJ1-4
CDR3 protein: CASGTSAVNEQFF; CDR3 DNA: TGTGCCAGCGGGACTAGCGCAGTGAATGAGCAGTTCTTC; V gene: TRBV10-3; clone size: -; D gene: TRBD2; J gene: TRBJ2-1
CDR3 protein: CASSFLTGAAHNEQFF; CDR3 DNA: TGTGCCAGCAGTTTTTTAACAGGGGCTGCGCACAATGAGCAGTTCTTC; V gene: TRBV28; clone size: -; D gene: TRBD1; J gene: TRBJ2-1
CDR3 protein: CASSSRGGGDIQYF; CDR3 DNA: TGTGCCAGCAGCTCCCGAGGGGGGGGCGACATTCAGTACTTC; V gene: TRBV11-1; clone size: -; D gene: -; J gene: TRBJ2-4